The entry below gives a single T cell receptor beta chain sequence along with its context. Profiled with immunoSEQ multiplex PCR; TCRdb holds only in-frame clones, not every one. The profile shows fewer than 700,000 clones, approximately 88% of them singletons. These data belong to a study of blood T cell repertoires in COVID-19. Background on the study: Samples taken during acute and convalescent COVID-19 were collected in the United States, Italy and Spain.

While infection was still active, Seattle patients were enrolled and then followed longitudinally. Germline lookup yields CDR1 SGHDT and CDR2 YYEEEE. CDR3 size: 12 residues. V was shortened by 4 bases and J by 7 bases, with 11 bases between the two germline ends. This clonotype originated in a woman between 45 and 65 years old with COVID-19, enrolled during active disease. The chain recombines TRBV5-6 with TRBJ1-1; D is possibly TRBD1 (6 bases). Sequencing used peripheral blood. The CDR3 nucleotides read TGTGCCAGCAGCCCAGGACAGCTTGAAGCTTTCTTT. This encodes CASSPGQLEAFF.